This T cell receptor (beta chain) was retrieved from a study of blood T cell repertoires in COVID-19. This CDR3 region has 15 residues. The authors' processing: Cell counts per sample came from amplifying reference gene primers. Assay used: immunoSEQ multiplex PCR; TCRdb lists only in-frame clones, some missing. That table furnishes V, J and clone size, whereas the DNA furnished D and trimming. The sample includes roughly 250,000 clones, around 81% of them seen just once. This sequence joins TRBV21-1 and TRBJ2-3; the table's D call, TRBD2, was not checked against the DNA. TRBV21-1 is a pseudogene locus. Sequences were obtained from peripheral blood. This TCR was recovered from a woman aged 60-75 years with active or convalescent COVID-19. In nucleotides, the CDR3 is TGTGCCAGACCCCCCCGGGGCGGGAACACAGATACGCAGTATTTT. Its translation: CARPPRGGNTDTQYF.